The 23 T cell receptor beta chains given below trace back to one sample, sequenced in a study of molecular identifiers for immune sequencing clone quantification. TCRdb used MiXCR to reprocess the PCR reads, holding one entry per CDR3 protein. The table has approximately 59,000 distinct CDR3 sequences, roughly 20% seen once. The material sequenced was naive CD8+ T cells from blood, with Jurkat cell RNA spiked in. The subset: FACS-sorted CD8+CD4-CCR7+CD45RA+ naive T cells. These receptors all stem from a human donor in good health. Some libraries in this study had Jurkat cell RNA spiked in.

This clonotype was seen more than once but under ten times. This rearrangement joins TRBV7-9 to TRBJ2-1; D may be TRBD1 or TRBD2 (5 bases each). V gave up 5 bases and J gave up 5 bases, with 13 bases separating them. Germline V gene lookup returns CDR1 SEHNR and CDR2 FQNEAQ (reference sequence). CDR3 length: 14 residues. CDR3 protein: CASSPMGPHNEQFF. DNA for the CDR3: TGTGCCAGCAGCCCTATGGGACCCCACAATGAGCAGTTCTTC.

The table lists this clonotype with many counts. CDR3 in DNA: TGTGCCAGCAGCTTAGAGGCAGGGGCTGAAAAACTGTTTTTT. This codes for CASSLEAGAEKLFF. This chain connects TRBV11-2 to TRBJ1-4; D possibly corresponds to TRBD1 (6 bases). V lost 0 bases and J lost 7, with 9 bases in between. The germline gives CDR1 SGHAT, CDR2 FQNNGV. The CDR3 sequence is 14 residues long.

Comments on this clonotype: An end of the junction differs from the germline gene, which may be a read error. The CDR3, as DNA: TGTGCCAGCAGCTTGGATCCGGGAGTTGGGAACGAGCAGTACTTC. Translated, it gives CASSLDPGVGNEQYF. The chain links TRBV5-3 to TRBJ2-7; D may be TRBD2 (6 bases). TRBV5-3 is marked as an open reading frame, function uncertain. The length of the CDR3 is 15 residues.

This clonotype was seen many times. V gene TRBV7-9 combines with J gene TRBJ1-5, with 11 bases matching TRBD1. This CDR3 is 17 amino acids long. The trim removed 5 bases at V and 4 bases at J, leaving 10 bases unmatched. Germline values: CDR1 SEHNR, CDR2 FQNEAQ (reference sequence). CDR3 DNA sequence: TGTGCCAGCAGCAAAACCGGGACAGGGGGATTGAATCAGCCCCAGCATTTT. Its translation is CASSKTGTGGLNQPQHF. The whole variable domain, remainder taken from reference TRBV7-9 and TRBJ1-5, is DTGVSQNPRHKITKRGQNVTFRCDPISEHNRLYWYRQTLGQGPEFLTYFQNEAQLEKSRLLSDRFSAERPKGSFSTLEIQRTEQGDSAMYLCASSKTGTGGLNQPQHFGDGTRLSIL.

In this sample, this clonotype turned up a few times. The V and J genes are TRBV7-9 and TRBJ2-1, with 7 nucleotides matching TRBD2. J lost 7 bases, V lost 4 bases, and 1 base had no gene match. The V gene's germline CDR1 is SEHNR and CDR2 FQNEAQ (reference sequence). The CDR3 runs 12 residues. This chain's CDR3 is CASSWGGNEQFF. The DNA of the CDR3 is TGTGCCAGCAGCTGGGGGGGGAATGAGCAGTTCTTC.

This clonotype showed up many times. The chain's CDR3 is CATSRDPAEDWNTGELFF. CDR3 bases: TGTGCCACCAGCAGAGATCCCGCGGAGGACTGGAACACCGGGGAGCTGTTTTTT. V is TRBV15 and J is TRBJ2-2, with D possibly TRBD2 on 5 matching bases. The CDR3 sequence is 18 residues long. CDR1 LNHNV and CDR2 YYDKDF come from the germline V gene (reference sequence). Trimming took off 0 bases at V and 1 base at J, with 15 bases between the two ends.

As regards this clonotype: A much more abundant neighbour one base away suggests this may be a read error. The V gene is TRBV14, the J gene TRBJ2-2; D is uncertain. Trimming cost V 4 bases and J 0 bases, with 6 bases left between them. The germline gives CDR1 SGHDN, CDR2 FVKESK. The CDR3 extends over 14 amino acids. In DNA, the CDR3 is TGTGCCAGCAGCCTACCTGCGAACACCGGGGAGCTGTTTTTT. Translating it yields CASSLPANTGELFF.

This clonotype is termed medium-sized (0.01 to 0.1%). The V call is TRBV7-2, the J call TRBJ2-3; D is undetermined. Germline V CDR1 and CDR2: SGHTA, FQGNSA. The CDR3 consists of 13 residues. Trimming took off 1 base at V and 6 bases at J, with 8 bases between the two ends. CDR3 in DNA: TGTGCCAGCAGCTTAGTACCACGGGATACGCAGTATTTT. Amino acid sequence: CASSLVPRDTQYF.

This clonotype has ten or more counts. The V and J genes are TRBV7-9 and TRBJ2-2; no clear D. Germline V gene sequence: CDR1 SEHNR, CDR2 FQNEAQ (reference sequence). Trimming shortened V by 6 bases and J by 6 bases, and 5 bases separated the two germline ends. The CDR3 loop spans 11 amino acids. The CDR3 reads CASSLAGELFF. The CDR3 nucleotides are TGTGCCAGCAGTTTGGCCGGGGAGCTGTTTTTT.

As for this clonotype: This may stem from a read error, because a much larger clone lies one nucleotide away. The rearrangement links TRBV20-1 to TRBJ2-5, with 7 bases matching TRBD2. Germline CDR1 DFQATT, CDR2 SNEGSKA (reference sequence). The CDR3 runs 14 residues. J gave up 3 bases and V 3 bases, and 7 bases lay outside the gene matches. This CDR3 reads CSASGGGAEETQYF. CDR3 bases: TGCAGTGCTAGTGGCGGGGGTGCTGAAGAGACCCAGTACTTC.

This clonotype was counted ten times or more. The rearrangement uses TRBV28 and TRBJ2-7; D might be TRBD2 (5 bases). CDR3 length equals 10 residues. From germline, CDR1 is MDHEN and CDR2 SYDVKM. V gave up 10 bases and J gave up 3 bases, with 7 bases separating them. CDR3 region: CATRDYEQYF. The CDR3 coding sequence is TGTGCCACCCGGGACTACGAGCAGTACTTC.

This clonotype was detected a few times. The chain uses TRBV9 and TRBJ2-1; a weak D match, TRBD2 (5 bases). Germline V gene lookup returns CDR1 SGDLS and CDR2 YYNGEE. The ends were cut back, 2 bases at V and 0 bases at J, with 33 bases in the middle. The CDR3 is 23 amino acids. The chain's CDR3 is CASSVPRGNSRSGSVSSYNEQFF. CDR3 nucleotide sequence: TGTGCCAGCAGCGTCCCACGGGGAAACTCGAGGTCGGGTTCTGTCAGCTCCTACAATGAGCAGTTCTTC.

Regarding this clonotype: A much larger clonotype is one base distant, so this may be a read error. The final CDR3 position lacks the conserved phenylalanine or tryptophan, pointing to a likely read error. Because the CDR3's place on the DNA is in doubt, the DNA is left out and the CDR3 is given as listed by TCRdb. CDR3: CASVLGKEYL. V gene TRBV2 combines with J gene TRBJ2-7. Counting both end residues, the CDR3 totals 10 amino acids. CDR1 and CDR2 (germline): SNHLY, FYNNEI.

This clonotype was counted many times. In DNA, the CDR3 is TGTGCCAGCAGTTTACTAGCGCCGGACACCGGGGAGCTGTTTTTT. Amino acids: CASSLLAPDTGELFF. The chain carries TRBV27 and TRBJ2-2; a weak D match, TRBD2 (6 bases). Germline CDR1 is MNHEY and CDR2 is SMNVEV (reference sequence). This CDR3 is built from 15 residues. Trimming left V 2 bases short and J 3 bases short, with 10 bases between.

This clonotype was recorded at least ten times. V gene TRBV20-1 combines with J gene TRBJ2-1; TRBD2 matches at 9 bases. The CDR3 consists of 17 residues. With V trimmed by 3 bases and J by 5 bases, 14 bases remained unmatched. CDR1 and CDR2 from the germline V gene are DFQATT and SNEGSKA (reference sequence). CDR3 in amino acids: CSASVPLGTSRHNEQFF. Written as DNA, the CDR3 is TGCAGTGCTAGCGTTCCACTCGGGACTAGCCGCCACAATGAGCAGTTCTTC.

This clonotype was detected many times. This chain uses TRBV30 with TRBJ2-1; D is ambiguous. Germline V lookup: CDR1 GTSNPN, CDR2 SVGIG (reference sequence). This CDR3 comprises 11 residues. Deletions cut 2 bases from V and 12 bases from J, with 11 bases between. The CDR3 sequence is CAWSFGFGQFF. The CDR3, as DNA: TGTGCCTGGAGTTTCGGGTTTGGGCAGTTCTTC.

Many counts were recorded for this clonotype. The rearrangement uses TRBV28 and TRBJ1-5; D gene unclear. The V gene lost 8 bases and the J gene lost 4 bases, with 15 bases spanning the gap. CDR1 is MDHEN, CDR2 SYDVKM, per germline. This CDR3 region has 14 residues. CDR3 DNA: TGTGCCAGCTTAGGGTCTGAACTGAATCAGCCCCAGCATTTT. It translates to CASLGSELNQPQHF.

The sample holds many counts of this clonotype. This chain joins TRBV10-1 and TRBJ1-1; D is ambiguous. There are 15 residues in the CDR3. V was cut by 4 bases and J by 3 bases, with 15 bases left in between. Per germline, CDR1 WNHNN and CDR2 SYGVQD (reference sequence). The DNA for the CDR3 is TGCGCCAGCAGTGGATCAAGACAAGTGGACACTGAAGCTTTCTTT. Protein product: CASSGSRQVDTEAFF.

This clonotype was seen repeatedly, ten times or more. This sequence joins TRBV19 and TRBJ2-2; D gene ambiguous. Per the germline V gene, CDR1 is LNHDA and CDR2 is SQIVND (reference sequence). Trimming shortened V by 7 bases and J by 3 bases, and 9 bases separated the two germline ends. The CDR3 totals 13 residues. CDR3 DNA sequence: TGTGCCAGTAATATTCTGGACACCGGGGAGCTGTTTTTT. This codes for CASNILDTGELFF.

In this sample, this clonotype turned up many times. This chain links TRBV7-9 with TRBJ2-3, with 10 bases identical to TRBD2. The germline gives CDR1 SEHNR, CDR2 FQNEAQ (reference sequence). The CDR3 consists of 18 residues. V lost 7 bases, J lost 2 bases, and 15 bases stayed unmatched. The CDR3 sequence is CASILSWGLAGVTDTQYF. The CDR3 nucleotides read TGTGCCAGCATCCTAAGCTGGGGGCTAGCGGGAGTCACAGATACGCAGTATTTT. Combining the CDR3 with reference TRBV7-9 and TRBJ2-3 gives the whole variable domain DTGVSQNPRHKITKRGQNVTFRCDPISEHNRLYWYRQTLGQGPEFLTYFQNEAQLEKSRLLSDRFSAERPKGSFSTLEIQRTEQGDSAMYLCASILSWGLAGVTDTQYFGPGTRLTVL.

There are a few counts of this clonotype. A much larger clone is a single base away; this may be a read error. V and J are TRBV7-9 and TRBJ2-1; 11 nucleotides match TRBD2. The CDR3 is 15 residues long. Germline V gene sequence: CDR1 SEHNR, CDR2 FQNEAQ (reference sequence). J was trimmed by 5 bases and V by 4 bases; bases with no gene match: 4. The CDR3 spells CASSSTSGRDNEQFF. Written as DNA, the CDR3 is TGTGCCAGCAGCTCCACTAGCGGGAGAGACAATGAGCAGTTCTTC.

This clonotype was picked up a small number of times. V and J are TRBV24-1 and TRBJ2-1, with 13 bases identical to TRBD2. CDR1 and CDR2 (germline): KGHDR, SFDVKD. Losses at the gene ends were 5 bases for V and 7 bases for J; bases not matched to a gene: 16. The CDR3 length is 19 residues. CDR3 nucleotides: TGTGCCACCAGTGCGGTCGGGACTAGCGGGATGGGGAGATGGAATGAGCAGTTCTTC. Its translation: CATSAVGTSGMGRWNEQFF.

This clonotype was seen at least ten times. This chain links TRBV20-1 with TRBJ2-7, with D maybe TRBD1 (6 bases). V lost 1 base, J lost 3 bases, and 19 bases lay in between. Germline assignment: CDR1 DFQATT and CDR2 SNEGSKA (reference sequence). The CDR3 spans 16 residues. The CDR3 DNA reads TGCAGTGCTAGAGGCAAGAACAGGGACCATTTCTACGAGCAGTACTTC. Protein sequence: CSARGKNRDHFYEQYF.